A single sample is the source of the 14 T cell receptor beta chains below, sequenced in a study of OX40 agonist ivuxolimab in advanced cancers. Sequencing was performed with immunoSEQ multiplex PCR; in TCRdb, only in-frame clones are kept and a portion is missing. The sample contains roughly 86,000 clones, approximately 90% of which appear only once. The source was CD4+ or CD8+ T cells sorted from blood, collected in a trial of the OX40 agonist ivuxolimab. Every receptor here comes from an adult with an advanced solid tumor such as melanoma, head and neck, liver or kidney cancer.

J is TRBJ2-1 and V is TRBV18; D gene ambiguous. The CDR3 is 15 residues long. Germline lookup yields CDR1 KGHSH and CDR2 LQKENI. V shed 4 bases and J shed 2 bases, with 12 bases lying between them. DNA for the CDR3: TGTGCCAGCTCACAGTTGAACGACGCCTACAATGAGCAGTTCTTC. Translating gives CASSQLNDAYNEQFF.

The chain combines TRBV14 with TRBJ2-5; 12 nucleotides match TRBD2. CDR1 is SGHDN and CDR2 is FVKESK in the germline V gene. The CDR3 extends over 17 amino acids. The V and J ends lost 4 bases and 4 bases, in that order; junction bases with no gene match: 10. In nucleotides, the CDR3 is TGTGCCAGCAGCCTCGGGCGACTAGCGGGAGTATTAGAGACCCAGTACTTC. Amino acids: CASSLGRLAGVLETQYF.

J is TRBJ1-5 and V is TRBV10-3, with a weak D call TRBD1 (5 bases). From germline, CDR1 is ENHRY and CDR2 SYGVKD. The CDR3 covers 15 residues. Between the trimmed V and J ends, which lost 2 bases and 0 bases, there was a span of 8 bases. CDR3: CAISEGRGSNQPQHF. For the CDR3, the DNA is TGTGCCATCAGTGAGGGGAGGGGTAGCAATCAGCCCCAGCATTTT.

The chain carries TRBV5-1 and TRBJ1-2; 10 nucleotides agree with TRBD1. With V trimmed by 4 bases and J by 2 bases, 2 bases remained unmatched. The V gene's germline CDR1 is SGHRS and CDR2 YFSETQ. This CDR3 is 14 amino acids long. The CDR3 DNA reads as TGCGCCAGCAGCGAGGGACAGGGGAACTATGGCTACACCTTC. It codes for CASSEGQGNYGYTF. Full variable domain (remainder filled in from reference TRBV5-1 and TRBJ1-2): KAGVTQTPRYLIKTRGQQVTLSCSPISGHRSVSWYQQTPGQGLQFLFEYFSETQRNKGNFPGRFSGRQFSNSRSEMNVSTLELGDSALYLCASSEGQGNYGYTFGSGTRLTVV.

The chain employs TRBV30 and TRBJ1-5; perhaps TRBD1 as D (6 bases). CDR3 size: 12 residues. Trimming took off 2 bases at V and 7 bases at J, with 9 bases between the two ends. Germline V lookup: CDR1 GTSNPN, CDR2 SVGIG (reference sequence). The CDR3 DNA sequence: TGTGCCTGGAGTAGGGGGGACCAGCCCCAGCATTTT. Protein: CAWSRGDQPQHF. The variable domain in full, completed from reference TRBV30 and TRBJ1-5, reads SQTIHQWPATLVQPVGSPLSLECTVEGTSNPNLYWYRQAAGRGLQLLFYSVGIGQISSEVPQNLSASRPQDRQFILSSKKLLLSDSGFYLCAWSRGDQPQHFGDGTRLSIL.

The V gene is TRBV4-1, the J gene TRBJ1-5; D is uncertain. This CDR3 region has 15 residues. The ends were cut back, 4 bases at V and 0 bases at J, with 10 bases in the middle. The germline CDR1 and CDR2 sequences are MGHRA and YSYEKL. The CDR3 is CASSPLYDSNQPQHF. The CDR3 nucleotides read TGCGCCAGCAGCCCCCTATACGATAGCAATCAGCCCCAGCATTTT.

V is TRBV9 and J is TRBJ2-1, with D tentatively TRBD2 (6 bases). V was clipped by 0 bases and J by 1 base, with 8 bases between them. CDR3 length equals 15 residues. Germline V gives CDR1 SGDLS, CDR2 YYNGEE. The CDR3 DNA reads as TGTGCCAGCAGCGTAGCGGGAGCTTCCTACAATGAGCAGTTCTTC. It translates to CASSVAGASYNEQFF.

This clone was detected only a few times. This chain links TRBV6-1 with TRBJ2-1; D unresolved. This CDR3 spans 13 amino acids. Germline CDR1 is MNHNS and CDR2 is SASEGT. V lost 6 bases and J 3 bases, leaving 9 bases between the germline ends. CDR3 bases: TGTGCCAGCAGGGGCAATAACTACAATGAGCAGTTCTTC. Amino acid sequence: CASRGNNYNEQFF.

The gene calls are TRBV10-3 and TRBJ2-1, with no clear D. The CDR3 totals 11 residues. V was shortened by 0 bases and J by 10 bases, with 4 bases between the two germline ends. Germline CDR1 is ENHRY and CDR2 is SYGVKD. The CDR3 DNA is TGTGCCATCAGTGAGTCCGGAGAGCAGTTCTTC. Amino acids: CAISESGEQFF.

V and J are TRBV21-1 and TRBJ1-2. TRBV21-1 is a pseudogene locus. This CDR3 is 15 amino acids long. This CDR3 reads CASSKGQRARYGYTF. The CDR3 nucleotides read TGTGCCAGCAGCAAGGGGCAGAGGGCGCGGTATGGCTACACCTTC.

V usage is TRBV27 and J usage is TRBJ1-2; the D is unclear. Between the trimmed V and J ends, which lost 2 bases and 4 bases, there was a span of 8 bases. CDR1 and CDR2 from the germline V gene are MNHEY and SMNVEV (reference sequence). This CDR3 contains 13 residues. In nucleotides, the CDR3 is TGTGCCAGCAGTTTAGGTCACAGCTATGGCTACACCTTC. This codes for CASSLGHSYGYTF.

The chain recombines TRBV14 with TRBJ1-2, with D tentatively TRBD1 (6 bases). The CDR3 runs to 16 residues. CDR1 is SGHDN, CDR2 FVKESK, per germline. Trimming left V 0 bases short and J 4 bases short, with 15 bases between. The CDR3, as DNA: TGTGCCAGCAGCCAAGATACCAGGGGTGCGGTCTATGGCTACACCTTC. Amino acids: CASSQDTRGAVYGYTF.

The table lists this clone with a count of one. The chain employs TRBV19 and TRBJ2-1, with TRBD2 matching 10 bases. V lost 3 bases, J lost 7 bases, and 18 bases stayed unmatched. The CDR3 has 19 residues. Germline V gene lookup returns CDR1 LNHDA and CDR2 SQIVND (reference sequence). CDR3 in DNA: TGTGCCAGTAGTATCTGGGGGAGCCGGCTAGCGGGAGTTACGAATGAGCAGTTCTTC. Amino acid sequence: CASSIWGSRLAGVTNEQFF.

The chain is built from TRBV5-1 and TRBJ1-2, with 10 positions matching TRBD1. The germline V gene has CDR1 SGHRS and CDR2 YFSETQ. The V and J ends lost 4 bases and 3 bases, in that order; junction bases with no gene match: 12. The CDR3 extends over 17 amino acids. This CDR3 is CASSGTGTGVVYYGYTF. The CDR3 DNA reads as TGCGCCAGCAGCGGAACCGGGACAGGGGTTGTCTACTATGGCTACACCTTC. Using reference TRBV5-1 and TRBJ1-2 for the parts outside the CDR3, the full variable domain is KAGVTQTPRYLIKTRGQQVTLSCSPISGHRSVSWYQQTPGQGLQFLFEYFSETQRNKGNFPGRFSGRQFSNSRSEMNVSTLELGDSALYLCASSGTGTGVVYYGYTFGSGTRLTVV.